This record concerns one T cell receptor beta chain sequence. Its antigen is undetermined. From the 5' RACE reads, TCRdb called clonotypes with MiXCR, one entry per CDR3 protein. The table lists hundreds of thousands of distinct CDR3 sequences, 20% to 25% of them singletons. The sample belongs to a study of CD8 T cells in ankylosing spondylitis. Regarding the study as a whole: Reports say disease-linked clones showed up significantly more in matched ankylosing spondylitis synovial fluid.

The receptor was isolated from a male donor with ankylosing spondylitis or in good health (not recorded which). The sample taken for sequencing was blood, either unsorted or a sorted T cell fraction (not recorded which).

CDR3 amino acids: CASSFVLSTDTQYF. As DNA, the CDR3 is TGTGCCAGCAGTTTCGTCCTTAGTACAGATACGCAGTATTTT. V usage is TRBV6-5 and J usage is TRBJ2-3; D is uncertain. Trimming removed 4 bases at V and 3 bases at J, with 11 bases between. The CDR3 runs 14 residues. Germline values: CDR1 MNHEY, CDR2 SVGAGI.